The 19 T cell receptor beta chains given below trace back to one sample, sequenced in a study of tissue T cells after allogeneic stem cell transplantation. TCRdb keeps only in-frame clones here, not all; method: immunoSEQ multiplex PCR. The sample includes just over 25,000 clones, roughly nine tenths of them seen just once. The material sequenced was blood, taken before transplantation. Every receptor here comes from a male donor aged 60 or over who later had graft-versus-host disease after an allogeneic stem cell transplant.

The CDR3 bases are TGTGCCAGCAGTTTTGTTGCCTACGAGCAGTACTTC. Its translation is CASSFVAYEQYF. The chain has TRBV28 and TRBJ2-7, with D unclear. The V end lost 3 bases, the J end lost 2 bases, and 5 bases lay between the germline ends. Germline CDR1 MDHEN, CDR2 SYDVKM. This CDR3 has 12 residues.

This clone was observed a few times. CDR3 sequence: CASSEGRGHYSYNEQFF. Written as DNA, the CDR3 is TGTGCCAGCAGCGAGGGGCGGGGACACTACTCCTACAATGAGCAGTTCTTC. The V call is TRBV7-7, the J call TRBJ2-1, with D perhaps being TRBD1 or TRBD2 (6 bases each). Deletions cut 5 bases from V and 0 bases from J, with 17 bases between. The V gene's germline CDR1 is SSHAT and CDR2 FNYEAQ (reference sequence). The CDR3 spans 17 residues.

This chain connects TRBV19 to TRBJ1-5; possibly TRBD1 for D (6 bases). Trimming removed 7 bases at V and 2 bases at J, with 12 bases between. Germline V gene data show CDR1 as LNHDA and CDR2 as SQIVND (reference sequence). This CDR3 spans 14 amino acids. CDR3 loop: CASTYRVGNQPQHF. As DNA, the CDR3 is TGTGCCAGTACTTACAGGGTGGGCAATCAGCCCCAGCATTTT.

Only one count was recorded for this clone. This CDR3 is CASSMGQGAYNEQFF. Written as DNA, the CDR3 is TGTGCCAGTAGTATGGGGCAGGGTGCCTACAATGAGCAGTTCTTC. J is TRBJ2-1 and V is TRBV19, with D possibly being TRBD1 (5 bases). Deletions cut 3 bases from V and 2 bases from J, with 11 bases between. The CDR3 sequence is 15 residues long. The germline CDR1 and CDR2 sequences are LNHDA and SQIVND (reference sequence).

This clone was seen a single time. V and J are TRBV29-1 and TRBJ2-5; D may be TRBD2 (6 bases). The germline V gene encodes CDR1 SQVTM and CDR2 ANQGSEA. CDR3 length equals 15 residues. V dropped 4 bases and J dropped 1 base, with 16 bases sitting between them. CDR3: CSVGAGLKPQETQYF. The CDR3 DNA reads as TGCAGCGTTGGGGCCGGACTAAAACCCCAAGAGACCCAGTACTTC.

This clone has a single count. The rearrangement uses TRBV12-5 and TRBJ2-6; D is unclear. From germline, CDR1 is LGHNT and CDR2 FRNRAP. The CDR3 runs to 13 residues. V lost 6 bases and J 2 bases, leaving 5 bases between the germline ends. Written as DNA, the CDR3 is TGTGCTAGTGGCCCCCCTGGGGCCAACGTCCTGACTTTC. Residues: CASGPPGANVLTF. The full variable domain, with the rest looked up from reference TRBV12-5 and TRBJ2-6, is DARVTQTPRHKVTEMGQEVTMRCQPILGHNTVFWYRQTMMQGLELLAYFRNRAPLDDSGMPKDRFSAEMPDATLATLKIQPSEPRDSAVYFCASGPPGANVLTFGAGSRLTVL.

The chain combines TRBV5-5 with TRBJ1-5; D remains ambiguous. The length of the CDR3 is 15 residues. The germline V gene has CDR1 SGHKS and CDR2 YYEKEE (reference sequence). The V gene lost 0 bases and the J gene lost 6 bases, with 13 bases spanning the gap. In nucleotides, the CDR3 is TGTGCCAGCAGCTTGGCCGGAGAGGCGGGTCAGCCCCAGCATTTT. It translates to CASSLAGEAGQPQHF.

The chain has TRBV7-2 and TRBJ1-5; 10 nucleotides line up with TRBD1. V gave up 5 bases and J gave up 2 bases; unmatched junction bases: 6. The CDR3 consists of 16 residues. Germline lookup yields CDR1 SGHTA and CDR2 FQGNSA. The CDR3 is CASSRGGTGGNQPQHF. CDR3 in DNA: TGTGCCAGCAGCCGCGGGGGGACAGGGGGCAATCAGCCCCAGCATTTT.

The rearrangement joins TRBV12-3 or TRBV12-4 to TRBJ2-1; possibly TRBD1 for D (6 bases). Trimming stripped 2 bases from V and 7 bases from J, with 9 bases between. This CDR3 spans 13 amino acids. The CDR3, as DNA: TGTGCCAGCAGTTTAACAGGGCCGAATGAGCAGTTCTTC. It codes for CASSLTGPNEQFF.

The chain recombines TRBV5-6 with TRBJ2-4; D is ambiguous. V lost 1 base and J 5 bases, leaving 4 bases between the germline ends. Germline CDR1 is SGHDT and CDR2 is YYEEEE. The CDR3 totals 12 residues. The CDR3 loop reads CASSLTQNIQYF. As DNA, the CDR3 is TGTGCCAGCAGCTTGACGCAAAACATTCAGTACTTC. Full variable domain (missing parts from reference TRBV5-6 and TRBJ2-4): DAGVTQSPTHLIKTRGQQVTLRCSPKSGHDTVSWYQQALGQGPQFIFQYYEEEERQRGNFPDRFSGHQFPNYSSELNVNALLLGDSALYLCASSLTQNIQYFGAGTRLSVL.

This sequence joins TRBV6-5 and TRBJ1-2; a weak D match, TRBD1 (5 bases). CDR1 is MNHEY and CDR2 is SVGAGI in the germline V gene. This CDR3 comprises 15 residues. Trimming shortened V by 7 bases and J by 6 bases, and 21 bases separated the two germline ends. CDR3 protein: CASTTGGAQVNGYTF. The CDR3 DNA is TGTGCCAGCACCACCGGGGGAGCACAAGTAAATGGCTACACCTTC.

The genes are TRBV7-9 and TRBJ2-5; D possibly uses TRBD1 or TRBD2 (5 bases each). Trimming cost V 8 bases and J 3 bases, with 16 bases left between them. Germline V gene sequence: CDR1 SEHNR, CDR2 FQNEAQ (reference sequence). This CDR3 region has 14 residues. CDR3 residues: CASGRGRWEETQYF. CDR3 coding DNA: TGTGCCAGCGGCCGGGGACGATGGGAAGAGACCCAGTACTTC.

In nucleotides, the CDR3 is TGTGCCAGCAGCCCGGACAGTAACTACGAGCAGTACTTC. This codes for CASSPDSNYEQYF. This chain links TRBV11-3 with TRBJ2-7; D perhaps matches TRBD1 (6 bases). Trimming cost V 5 bases and J 3 bases, with 11 bases left between them. The germline CDR1 and CDR2 sequences are SGHNT and YENEEA. There are 13 residues in the CDR3.

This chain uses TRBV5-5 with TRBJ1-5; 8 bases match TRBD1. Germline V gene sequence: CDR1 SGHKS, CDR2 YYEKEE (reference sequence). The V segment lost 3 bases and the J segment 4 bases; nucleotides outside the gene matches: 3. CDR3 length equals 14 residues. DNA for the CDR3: TGTGCCAGCAGCTACTACAGGGGGAATCAGCCCCAGCATTTT. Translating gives CASSYYRGNQPQHF.

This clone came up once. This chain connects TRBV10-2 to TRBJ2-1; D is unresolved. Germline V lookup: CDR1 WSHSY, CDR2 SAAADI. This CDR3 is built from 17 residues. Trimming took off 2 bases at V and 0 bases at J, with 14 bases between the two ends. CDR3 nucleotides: TGCGCCAGCAGTGAGACTGTCCGGTCGGGCTCCTACAATGAGCAGTTCTTC. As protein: CASSETVRSGSYNEQFF.

The CDR3, as DNA: TGTGCCAGCAGCCCCGGGGGGACTAGCGGGAGCGGCGGAGAGACCCAGTACTTC. It translates to CASSPGGTSGSGGETQYF. This rearrangement joins TRBV4-2 to TRBJ2-5, with 14 positions matching TRBD2. Per germline, CDR1 LGHNA and CDR2 YNFKEQ. This CDR3 has 18 residues. Germline trimming cut 4 bases from V and 4 bases from J; bases unmatched to any gene: 11.

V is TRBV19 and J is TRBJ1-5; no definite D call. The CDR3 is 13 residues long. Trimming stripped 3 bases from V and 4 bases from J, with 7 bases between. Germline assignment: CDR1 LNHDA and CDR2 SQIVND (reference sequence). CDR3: CASSIWRNQPQHF. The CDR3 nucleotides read TGTGCCAGTAGTATTTGGAGAAATCAGCCCCAGCATTTT.

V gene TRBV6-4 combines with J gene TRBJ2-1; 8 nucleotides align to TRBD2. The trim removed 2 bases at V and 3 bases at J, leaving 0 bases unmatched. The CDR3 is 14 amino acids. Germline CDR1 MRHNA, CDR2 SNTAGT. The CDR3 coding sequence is TGTGCCAGCAGTGACGGGACTAGCTACAATGAGCAGTTCTTC. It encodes CASSDGTSYNEQFF.

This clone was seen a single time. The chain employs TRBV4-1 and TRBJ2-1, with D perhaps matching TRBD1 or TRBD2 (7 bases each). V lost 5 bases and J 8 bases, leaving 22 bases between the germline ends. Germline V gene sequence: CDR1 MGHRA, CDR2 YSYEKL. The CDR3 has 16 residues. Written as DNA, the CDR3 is TGCGCCAGCAGCGGAGCGGGATTTTGGGACAGCCATGAGCAGTTCTTC. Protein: CASSGAGFWDSHEQFF.